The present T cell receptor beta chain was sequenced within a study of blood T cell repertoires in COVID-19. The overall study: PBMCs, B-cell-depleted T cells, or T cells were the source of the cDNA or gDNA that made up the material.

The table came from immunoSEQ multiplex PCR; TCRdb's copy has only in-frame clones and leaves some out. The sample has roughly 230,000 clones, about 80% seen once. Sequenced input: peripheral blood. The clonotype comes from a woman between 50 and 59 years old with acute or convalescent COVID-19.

In DNA, the CDR3 is TGTGCCTGGGAAACCCCCGGGACAGGGAATGAAAAACTGTTTTTT. Its translation is CAWETPGTGNEKLFF. The rearrangement joins TRBV30 to TRBJ1-4; 9 bases match TRBD1. The J segment lost 5 bases and the V segment lost 5 bases, leaving 9 bases of the junction unmatched. Germline V gene data show CDR1 as GTSNPN and CDR2 as SVGIG (reference sequence). This CDR3 region has 15 residues.